This record concerns one TCR beta chain sequence. The CDR3 contains 15 residues. Trimming removed 2 bases from V and 1 base from J; junction bases left unmatched: 1. It was with random hexamers that 0.5 to 1 ug RNA was reverse transcribed. TCRdb used MiXCR to reprocess the immunoSEQ multiplex PCR reads, holding one entry per CDR3 protein. The table records roughly 200,000 distinct CDR3 sequences, 95% of them present only once. These data come from a study of CD8 T cells in Susac syndrome. The chain joins TRBV23-1 to TRBJ1-1, with 10 nucleotides matching TRBD1. TRBV23-1 is identified as an open reading frame with a role that is uncertain. This TCR came from a human donor with multiple sclerosis. Sequencing input: CD4+ T cells from PBMCs. CDR3 protein: CASSQRDRGNTEAFF. In DNA form, the CDR3 reads TGCGCCAGCAGTCAAAGGGACAGGGGGAACACTGAAGCTTTCTTT.